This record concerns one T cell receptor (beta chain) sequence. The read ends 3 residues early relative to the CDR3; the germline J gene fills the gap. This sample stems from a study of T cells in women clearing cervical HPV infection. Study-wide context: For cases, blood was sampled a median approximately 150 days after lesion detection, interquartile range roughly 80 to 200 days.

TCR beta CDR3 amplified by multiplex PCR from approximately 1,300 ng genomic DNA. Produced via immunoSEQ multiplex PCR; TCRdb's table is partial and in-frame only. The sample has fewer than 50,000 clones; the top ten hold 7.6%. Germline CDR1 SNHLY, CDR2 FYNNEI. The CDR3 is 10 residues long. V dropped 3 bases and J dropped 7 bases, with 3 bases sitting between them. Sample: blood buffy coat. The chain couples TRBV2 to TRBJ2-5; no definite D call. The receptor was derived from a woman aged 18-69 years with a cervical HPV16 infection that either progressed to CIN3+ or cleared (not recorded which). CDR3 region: CASSDRTQYF. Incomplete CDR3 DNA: TGTGCCAGCAGTGACCGGACC.